This T cell receptor beta chain was sequenced in a study of cytomegalovirus exposure and HLA in healthy donors. Per germline, CDR1 MNHNS and CDR2 SASEGT. The length of the CDR3 is 17 residues. V was clipped by 3 bases and J by 7 bases; unmatched bases: 14. The assay was immunoSEQ multiplex PCR, and TCRdb's table has in-frame clones only and misses some. The profile shows roughly 150,000 clones, 86% of them singletons. Study conclusions and caveats: Among the CMV-associated chains, three were confirmed in vitro as specific for CMV antigens.

In the case of this clone: The antigen remains unidentified.

This clonotype originated in a woman aged 18-35 years in good health and CMV-seronegative. The sample comprised PBMCs. The rearrangement uses TRBV6-1 and TRBJ1-4; 7 nucleotides line up with TRBD1. The CDR3 loop reads CASSEVPGGGLGEKLFF. CDR3 in DNA: TGTGCCAGCAGTGAGGTCCCGGGAGGGGGCCTGGGTGAAAAACTGTTTTTT.